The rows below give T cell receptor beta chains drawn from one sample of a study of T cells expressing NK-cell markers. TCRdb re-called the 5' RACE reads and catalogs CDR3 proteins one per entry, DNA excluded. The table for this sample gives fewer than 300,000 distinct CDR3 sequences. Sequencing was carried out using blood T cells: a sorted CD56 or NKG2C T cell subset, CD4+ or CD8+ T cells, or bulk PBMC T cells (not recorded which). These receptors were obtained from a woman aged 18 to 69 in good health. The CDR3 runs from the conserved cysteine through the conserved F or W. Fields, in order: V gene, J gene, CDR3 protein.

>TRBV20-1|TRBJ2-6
CSARRYSRAAGANVLTF
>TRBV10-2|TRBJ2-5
CASSRLAGGQETQYF
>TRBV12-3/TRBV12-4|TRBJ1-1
CASQPWGQGVTEAFF
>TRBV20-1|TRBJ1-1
CSATTGRKNTEAFF
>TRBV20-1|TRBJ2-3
CSASRGGRSTDTQYF
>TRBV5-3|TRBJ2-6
CARSLGGSGQELKSGANVLTF
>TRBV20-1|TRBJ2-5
CSARDVDTPRRTQYF
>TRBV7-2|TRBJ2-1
CASSSGTGSYNEQFF
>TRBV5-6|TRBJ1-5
CASSLGNQPQHF
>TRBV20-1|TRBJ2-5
CSARPLETQYF